The sequence of this TCR beta chain was determined in a study of shared clonotypes between healthy human individuals. TCRdb keeps only in-frame clones here, not all; method: immunoSEQ multiplex PCR. The sample has 950,000 to 1,200,000 clones; about 72% are singletons. Germline lookup yields CDR1 SNHLY and CDR2 FYNNEI. Trimming cost V 3 bases and J 8 bases, with 13 bases left between them. The CDR3 runs 14 residues. Sample: memory CD4+ T cells from PBMCs. Described subset: CD45RA-negative fraction. The clonotype comes from a man aged 18 to 30 in good health. Some clones in this sample may be carry-over from other donors' samples. V gene TRBV2 combines with J gene TRBJ1-4, with a weak D call TRBD1 (6 bases). DNA for the CDR3: TGTGCCAGCAGTGATGGGTCAGGGGCGGAAAAACTGTTTTTT. It codes for CASSDGSGAEKLFF.